In this sample, the clone carrying this T cell receptor beta chain turned up once. This sample was taken from a study of PD-L1 blockade in urothelial cancer. V shed 8 bases and J shed 5 bases, with 6 bases lying between them. Germline values: CDR1 SNHLY, CDR2 FYNNEI. CDR3 length equals 10 residues. Profiled with immunoSEQ multiplex PCR; TCRdb holds only in-frame clones, not every one. This sample has tens of thousands of clones; around nine tenths occur once, and the top ten carry less than 4.5%. This sequence was found in a middle-aged man with urothelial cancer. The rearrangement joins TRBV2 to TRBJ2-5; D is ambiguous. The input for sequencing was PBMCs, taken around atezolizumab (anti-PD-L1) treatment. The CDR3 sequence is CASRQETQYF. The DNA of the CDR3 is TGTGCCAGCCGCCAGGAGACCCAGTACTTC.